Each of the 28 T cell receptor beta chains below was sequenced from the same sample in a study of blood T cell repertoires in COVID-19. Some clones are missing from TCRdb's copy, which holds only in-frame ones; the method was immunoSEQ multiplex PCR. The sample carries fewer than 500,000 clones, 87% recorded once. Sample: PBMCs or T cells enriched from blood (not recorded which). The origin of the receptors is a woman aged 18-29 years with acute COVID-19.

The CDR3 DNA reads TGCGCCAGCAGCCAGTTAGCGGGAAGCACAGATACGCAGTATTTT. The encoded protein is CASSQLAGSTDTQYF. The chain carries TRBV4-3 and TRBJ2-3, with TRBD2 matching over 8 bases. The V segment lost 3 bases and the J segment 0 bases; nucleotides outside the gene matches: 2. Germline loops: CDR1 LGHNA, CDR2 YSLEER. This CDR3 comprises 15 residues.

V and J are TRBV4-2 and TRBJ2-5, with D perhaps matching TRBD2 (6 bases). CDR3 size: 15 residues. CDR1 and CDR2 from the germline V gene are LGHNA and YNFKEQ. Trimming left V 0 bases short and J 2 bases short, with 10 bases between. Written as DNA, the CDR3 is TGTGCCAGCAGCCAAGATCGGGACTTTCAAGAGACCCAGTACTTC. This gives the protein CASSQDRDFQETQYF.

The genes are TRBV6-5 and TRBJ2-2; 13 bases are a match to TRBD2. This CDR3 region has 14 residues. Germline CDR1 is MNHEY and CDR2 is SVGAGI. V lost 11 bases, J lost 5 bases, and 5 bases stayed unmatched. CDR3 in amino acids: CAGTSGVGTGELFF. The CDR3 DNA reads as TGTGCCGGGACTAGCGGGGTAGGAACCGGGGAGCTGTTTTTT.

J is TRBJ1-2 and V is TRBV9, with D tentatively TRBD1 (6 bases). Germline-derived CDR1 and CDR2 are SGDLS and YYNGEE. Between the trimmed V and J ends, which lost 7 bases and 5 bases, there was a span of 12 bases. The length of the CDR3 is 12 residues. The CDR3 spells CASGGGLYGYTF. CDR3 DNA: TGTGCCAGCGGGGGCGGGCTGTATGGCTACACCTTC.

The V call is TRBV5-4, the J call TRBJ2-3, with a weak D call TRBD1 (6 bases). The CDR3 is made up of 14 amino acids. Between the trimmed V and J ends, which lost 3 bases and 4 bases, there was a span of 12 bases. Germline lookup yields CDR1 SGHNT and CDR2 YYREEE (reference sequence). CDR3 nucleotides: TGTGCCAGCAGCTCACAAGGGGGACCAGATACGCAGTATTTT. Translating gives CASSSQGGPDTQYF.

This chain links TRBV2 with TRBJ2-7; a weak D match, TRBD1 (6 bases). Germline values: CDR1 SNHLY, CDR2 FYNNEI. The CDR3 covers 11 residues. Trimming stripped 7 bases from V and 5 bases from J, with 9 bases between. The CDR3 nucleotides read TGTGCCAGCATTAACAGGGACGAGCAGTACTTC. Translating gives CASINRDEQYF.

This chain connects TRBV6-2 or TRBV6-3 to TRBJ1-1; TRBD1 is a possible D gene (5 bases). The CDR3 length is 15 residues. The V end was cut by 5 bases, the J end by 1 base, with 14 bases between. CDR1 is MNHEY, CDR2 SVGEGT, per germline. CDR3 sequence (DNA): TGTGCCAGCAGTCGTGGAGGGGAAGGGAACACTGAAGCTTTCTTT. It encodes CASSRGGEGNTEAFF.

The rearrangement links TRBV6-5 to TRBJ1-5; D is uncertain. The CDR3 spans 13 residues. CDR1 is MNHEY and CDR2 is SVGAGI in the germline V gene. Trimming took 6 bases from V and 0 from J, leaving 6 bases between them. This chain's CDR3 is CASSRYSNQPQHF. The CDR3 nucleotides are TGTGCCAGCAGCCGGTATAGCAATCAGCCCCAGCATTTT.

The CDR3 nucleotides are TGTGCCAGCAGTTTATCGTGGGGCGGAAACACCATATATTTT. It yields the protein CASSLSWGGNTIYF. This rearrangement joins TRBV27 to TRBJ1-3, with TRBD1 as a possible D gene (5 bases). Germline CDR1 and CDR2: MNHEY and SMNVEV (reference sequence). The V gene lost 0 bases and the J gene lost 4 bases, with 7 bases spanning the gap. The CDR3 covers 14 residues.

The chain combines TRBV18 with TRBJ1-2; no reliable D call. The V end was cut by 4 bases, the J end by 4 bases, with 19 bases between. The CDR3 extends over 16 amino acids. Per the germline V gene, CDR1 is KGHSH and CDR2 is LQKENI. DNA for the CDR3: TGTGCCAGCTCACAGAGACCTAAGTTGGGAGGCTATGGCTACACCTTC. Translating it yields CASSQRPKLGGYGYTF.

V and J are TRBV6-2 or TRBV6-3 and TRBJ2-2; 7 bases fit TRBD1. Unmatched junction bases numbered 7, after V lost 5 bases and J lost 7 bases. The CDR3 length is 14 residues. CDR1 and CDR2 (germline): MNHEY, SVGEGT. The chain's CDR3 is CASSGGQTGGELFF. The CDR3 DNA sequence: TGTGCCAGCAGTGGGGGACAGACCGGCGGGGAGCTGTTTTTT.

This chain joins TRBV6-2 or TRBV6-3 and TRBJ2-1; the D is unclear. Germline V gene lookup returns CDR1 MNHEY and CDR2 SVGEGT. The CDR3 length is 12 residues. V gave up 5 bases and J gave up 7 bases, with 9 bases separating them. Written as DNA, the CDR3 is TGTGCCAGCAGTAGCGTTCGAAATGAGCAGTTCTTC. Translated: CASSSVRNEQFF.

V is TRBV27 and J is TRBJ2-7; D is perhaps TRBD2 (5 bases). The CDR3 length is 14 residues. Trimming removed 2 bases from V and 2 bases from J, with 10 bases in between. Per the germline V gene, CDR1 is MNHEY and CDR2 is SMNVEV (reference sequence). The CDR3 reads CASSLTVLAYEQYF. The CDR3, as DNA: TGTGCCAGCAGTTTAACCGTACTAGCCTACGAGCAGTACTTC.

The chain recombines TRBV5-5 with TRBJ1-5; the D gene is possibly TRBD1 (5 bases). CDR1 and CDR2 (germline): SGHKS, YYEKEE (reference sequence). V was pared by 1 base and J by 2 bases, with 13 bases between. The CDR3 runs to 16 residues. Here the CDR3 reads CASSLRGQVGNQPQHF. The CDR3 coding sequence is TGTGCCAGCAGCTTGAGGGGCCAGGTAGGCAATCAGCCCCAGCATTTT. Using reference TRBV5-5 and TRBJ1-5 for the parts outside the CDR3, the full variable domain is DAGVTQSPTHLIKTRGQQVTLRCSPISGHKSVSWYQQVLGQGPQFIFQYYEKEERGRGNFPDRFSARQFPNYSSELNVNALLLGDSALYLCASSLRGQVGNQPQHFGDGTRLSIL.

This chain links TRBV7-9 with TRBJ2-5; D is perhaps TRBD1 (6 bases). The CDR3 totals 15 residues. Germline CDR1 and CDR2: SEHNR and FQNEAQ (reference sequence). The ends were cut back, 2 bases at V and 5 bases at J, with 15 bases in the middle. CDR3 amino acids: CASSLLGRGLETQYF. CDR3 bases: TGTGCCAGCAGCTTATTAGGCAGGGGTCTGGAGACCCAGTACTTC.

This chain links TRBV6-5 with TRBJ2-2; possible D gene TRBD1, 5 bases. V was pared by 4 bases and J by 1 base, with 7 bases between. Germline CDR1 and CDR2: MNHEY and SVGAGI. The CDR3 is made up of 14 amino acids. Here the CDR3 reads CASSFGQNTGELFF. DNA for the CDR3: TGTGCCAGCAGTTTTGGACAGAACACCGGGGAGCTGTTTTTT.

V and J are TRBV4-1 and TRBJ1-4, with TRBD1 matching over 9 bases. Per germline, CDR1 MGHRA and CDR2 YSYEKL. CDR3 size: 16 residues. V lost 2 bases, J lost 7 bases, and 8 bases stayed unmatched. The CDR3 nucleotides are TGCGCCAGCAGCCAACCACGGGACAGGGAGAGTGAAAAACTGTTTTTT. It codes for CASSQPRDRESEKLFF.

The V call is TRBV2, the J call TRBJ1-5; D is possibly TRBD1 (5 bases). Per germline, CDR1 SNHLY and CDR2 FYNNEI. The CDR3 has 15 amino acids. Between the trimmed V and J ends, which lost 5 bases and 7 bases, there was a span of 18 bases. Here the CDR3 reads CASSTLQALEQPQHF. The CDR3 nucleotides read TGTGCCAGCAGTACATTACAGGCGCTCGAGCAGCCCCAGCATTTT.

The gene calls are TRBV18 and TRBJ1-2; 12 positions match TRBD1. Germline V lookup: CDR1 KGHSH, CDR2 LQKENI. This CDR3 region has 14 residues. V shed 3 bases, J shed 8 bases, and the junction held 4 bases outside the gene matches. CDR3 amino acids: CASSPRDRGHGYTF. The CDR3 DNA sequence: TGTGCCAGCTCACCCCGGGACAGGGGGCACGGCTACACCTTC.

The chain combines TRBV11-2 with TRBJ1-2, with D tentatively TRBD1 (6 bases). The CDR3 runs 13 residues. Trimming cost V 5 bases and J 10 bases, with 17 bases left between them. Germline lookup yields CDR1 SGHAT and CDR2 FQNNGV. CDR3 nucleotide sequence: TGTGCCAGCAGCCCACAGGGTGTTGAAGACTACACCTTC. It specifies CASSPQGVEDYTF.

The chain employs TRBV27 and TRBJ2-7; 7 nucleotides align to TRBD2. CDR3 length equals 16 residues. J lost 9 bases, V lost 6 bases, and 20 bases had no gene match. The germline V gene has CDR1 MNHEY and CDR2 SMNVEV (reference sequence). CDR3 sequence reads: CASSQTGVGTIRRQYF. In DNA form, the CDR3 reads TGTGCCAGCAGCCAAACCGGTGTGGGGACTATTAGGCGGCAGTACTTC.

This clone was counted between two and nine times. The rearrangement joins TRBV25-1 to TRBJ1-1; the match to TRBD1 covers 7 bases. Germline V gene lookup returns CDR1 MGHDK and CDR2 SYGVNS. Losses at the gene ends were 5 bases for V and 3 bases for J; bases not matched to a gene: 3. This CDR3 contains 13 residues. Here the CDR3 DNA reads TGTGCCAGCAGTACGCAGGGGGACACTGAAGCTTTCTTT. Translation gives CASSTQGDTEAFF.

CDR3 protein: CASTLWGGADRETQYF. CDR3 nucleotides: TGTGCCAGCACTCTTTGGGGTGGAGCGGACCGAGAGACCCAGTACTTC. The gene calls are TRBV28 and TRBJ2-5; possibly TRBD2 for D (5 bases). V lost 7 bases and J 4 bases, leaving 22 bases between the germline ends. There are 16 residues in the CDR3. Germline assignment: CDR1 MDHEN and CDR2 SYDVKM.

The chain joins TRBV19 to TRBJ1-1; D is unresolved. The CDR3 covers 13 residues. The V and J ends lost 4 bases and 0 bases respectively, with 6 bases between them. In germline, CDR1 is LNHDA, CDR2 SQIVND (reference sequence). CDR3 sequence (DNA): TGTGCCAGTAGTACCGAGATGAACACTGAAGCTTTCTTT. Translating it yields CASSTEMNTEAFF.

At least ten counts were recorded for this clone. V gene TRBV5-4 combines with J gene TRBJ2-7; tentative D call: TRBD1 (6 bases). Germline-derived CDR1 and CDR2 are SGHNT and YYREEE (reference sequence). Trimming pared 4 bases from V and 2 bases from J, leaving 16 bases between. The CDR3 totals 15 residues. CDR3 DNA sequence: TGTGCCAGCAGCCTGCTGGGACACCTTACCTACGAGCAGTACTTC. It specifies CASSLLGHLTYEQYF.

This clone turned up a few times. This chain's CDR3 is CASSLELGRDQPQHF. DNA for the CDR3: TGTGCCAGCAGCTTAGAGTTAGGGCGGGATCAGCCCCAGCATTTT. V gene TRBV7-8 combines with J gene TRBJ1-5; unclear D gene. Per germline, CDR1 SGHVS and CDR2 FQNEAQ. V lost 1 base and J 5 bases, leaving 12 bases between the germline ends. The CDR3 consists of 15 residues.

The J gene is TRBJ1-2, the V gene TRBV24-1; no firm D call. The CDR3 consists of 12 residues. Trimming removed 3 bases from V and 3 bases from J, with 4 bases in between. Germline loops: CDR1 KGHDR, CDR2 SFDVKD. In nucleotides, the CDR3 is TGTGCCACCAGTGATCATGACTATGGCTACACCTTC. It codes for CATSDHDYGYTF.

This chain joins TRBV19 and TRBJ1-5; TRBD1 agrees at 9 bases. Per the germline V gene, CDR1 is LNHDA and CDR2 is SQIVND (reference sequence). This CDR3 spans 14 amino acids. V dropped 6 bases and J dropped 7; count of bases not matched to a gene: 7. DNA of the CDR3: TGTGCCAGTAGGGGACAGGGATTTAAGCAGCCCCAGCATTTT. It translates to CASRGQGFKQPQHF.